This TCR beta chain was observed in a study of T-cell memory formation after mild COVID-19. Study observations and caveats: Pre-infection memory held some responding clones, suggesting pre-existing cross-reactive T cells responded. Clones from the second wave (peaking day 37) had unconfirmed SARS-CoV-2 specificity.

TCRdb redid the calling of the 5' RACE reads with MiXCR, one entry per CDR3 protein. This sample has roughly 350,000 distinct CDR3 sequences; 20% to 25% occur once, and the top ten carry under 15%. Germline V CDR1 and CDR2: SEHNR, FQNEAQ (reference sequence). The CDR3 loop spans 15 amino acids. V dropped 4 bases and J dropped 5; count of bases not matched to a gene: 10. This clonotype was counted between two and nine times. The antigen is undetermined. This receptor was obtained from an adult woman who had mild COVID-19 (a few samples of this study predate the infection). Cell type and time point are not known. The sample was PBMCs or a T cell subset sorted from them (not recorded which). This chain uses TRBV7-9 with TRBJ2-5; TRBD1 agrees at 7 bases. The CDR3 protein is CASSSRPGQMETQYF. Here the CDR3 DNA reads TGTGCCAGCAGCTCGAGACCGGGACAGATGGAGACCCAGTACTTC.